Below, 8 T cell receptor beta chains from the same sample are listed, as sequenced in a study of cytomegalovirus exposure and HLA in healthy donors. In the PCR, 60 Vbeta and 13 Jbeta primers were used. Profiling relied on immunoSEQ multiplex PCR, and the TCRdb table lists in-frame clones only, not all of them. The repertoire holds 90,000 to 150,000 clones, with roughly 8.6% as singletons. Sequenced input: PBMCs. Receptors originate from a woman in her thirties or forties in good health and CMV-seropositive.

The CDR3 DNA sequence: TGTGCCAGCAGTGGGGTTGGGGCGAACTCCTACAATGAGCAGTTCTTC. Encoded protein: CASSGVGANSYNEQFF. This sequence joins TRBV6-1 and TRBJ2-1, with a possible D match to TRBD1 (5 bases). Germline V lookup: CDR1 MNHNS, CDR2 SASEGT. V lost 4 bases, J lost 0 bases, and 13 bases lay in between. The CDR3 is 16 amino acids.

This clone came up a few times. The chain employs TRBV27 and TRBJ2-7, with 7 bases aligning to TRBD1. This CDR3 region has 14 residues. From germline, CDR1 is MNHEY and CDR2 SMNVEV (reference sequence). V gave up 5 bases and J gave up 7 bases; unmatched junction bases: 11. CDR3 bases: TGTGCCAGCAGTGAGGGACAGAGTCCCCTAGAGCAGTACTTC. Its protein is CASSEGQSPLEQYF.

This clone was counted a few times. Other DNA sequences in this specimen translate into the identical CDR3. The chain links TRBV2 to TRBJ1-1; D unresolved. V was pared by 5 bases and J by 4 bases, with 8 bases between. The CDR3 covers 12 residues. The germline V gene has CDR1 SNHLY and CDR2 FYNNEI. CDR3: CASSRQGTEAFF. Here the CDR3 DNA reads TGTGCCAGCAGTAGACAAGGCACTGAAGCTTTCTTT.

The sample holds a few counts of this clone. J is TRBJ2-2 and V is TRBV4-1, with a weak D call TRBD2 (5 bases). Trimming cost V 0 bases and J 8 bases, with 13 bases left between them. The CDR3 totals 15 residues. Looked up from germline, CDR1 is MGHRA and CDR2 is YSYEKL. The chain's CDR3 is CASSQDRPPGGELFF. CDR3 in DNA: TGCGCCAGCAGCCAAGATCGGCCCCCGGGGGGGGAGCTGTTTTTT.

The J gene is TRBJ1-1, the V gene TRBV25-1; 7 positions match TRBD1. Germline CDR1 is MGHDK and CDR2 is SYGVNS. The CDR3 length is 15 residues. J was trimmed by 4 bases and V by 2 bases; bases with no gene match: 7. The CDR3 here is CASSEPTGLGTEAFF. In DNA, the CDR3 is TGTGCCAGCAGTGAACCGACAGGGTTGGGCACTGAAGCTTTCTTT.

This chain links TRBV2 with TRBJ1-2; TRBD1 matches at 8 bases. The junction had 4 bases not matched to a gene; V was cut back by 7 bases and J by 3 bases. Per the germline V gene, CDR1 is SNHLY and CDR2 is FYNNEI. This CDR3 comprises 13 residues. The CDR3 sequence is CASTTDRDYGYTF. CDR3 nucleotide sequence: TGTGCCAGCACCACGGACAGGGACTATGGCTACACCTTC.

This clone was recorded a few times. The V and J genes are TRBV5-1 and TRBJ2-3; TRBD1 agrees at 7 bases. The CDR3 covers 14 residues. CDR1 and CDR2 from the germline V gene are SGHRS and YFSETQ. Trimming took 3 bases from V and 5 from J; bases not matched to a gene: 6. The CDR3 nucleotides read TGCGCCAGCAGCTCCAGACAGGGTCGAGATACGCAGTATTTT. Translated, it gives CASSSRQGRDTQYF. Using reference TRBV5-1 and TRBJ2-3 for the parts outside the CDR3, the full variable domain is KAGVTQTPRYLIKTRGQQVTLSCSPISGHRSVSWYQQTPGQGLQFLFEYFSETQRNKGNFPGRFSGRQFSNSRSEMNVSTLELGDSALYLCASSSRQGRDTQYFGPGTRLTVL.

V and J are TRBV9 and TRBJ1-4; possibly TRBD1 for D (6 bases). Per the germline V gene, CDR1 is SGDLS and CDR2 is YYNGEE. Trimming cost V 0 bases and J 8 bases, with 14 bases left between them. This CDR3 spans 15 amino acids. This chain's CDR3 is CASSVAGAVREKLFF. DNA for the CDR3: TGTGCCAGCAGCGTAGCAGGGGCGGTACGGGAAAAACTGTTTTTT. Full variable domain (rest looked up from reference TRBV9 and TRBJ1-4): DSGVTQTPKHLITATGQRVTLRCSPRSGDLSVYWYQQSLDQGLQFLIQYYNGEERAKGNILERFSAQQFPDLHSELNLSSLELGDSALYFCASSVAGAVREKLFFGSGTQLSVL.